This entry is about one T cell receptor beta chain. This entry belongs to a study of blood T cell repertoires in COVID-19. Across the whole study: Acute and convalescent COVID-19 specimens originated in the United States, Italy and Spain.

Sequenced by immunoSEQ multiplex PCR; TCRdb stores in-frame clones only, minus some. The table records 150,000 to 200,000 clones, more than 75% of them present only once. Adults between roughly 18 and 90 years of age took part from 20 to 25 US areas. Source material: PBMCs or T cells enriched from blood (not recorded which). This clonotype was obtained from a woman aged 50 to 65 who had recovered from COVID-19.

The CDR3 coding sequence is TGTGCCAGCAGCCCCCGGGACACCCGAGGGCCCCAGCATTTT. Amino acid sequence: CASSPRDTRGPQHF. The gene calls are TRBV3-1 (or the pseudogene TRBV3-2) and TRBJ1-5, with D possibly TRBD1 on 6 matching bases. Deletions cut 4 bases from V and 9 bases from J, with 16 bases between. CDR1 and CDR2 from the germline V gene are LGHDT and YNNKEL (reference sequence). CDR3 length: 14 amino acids.